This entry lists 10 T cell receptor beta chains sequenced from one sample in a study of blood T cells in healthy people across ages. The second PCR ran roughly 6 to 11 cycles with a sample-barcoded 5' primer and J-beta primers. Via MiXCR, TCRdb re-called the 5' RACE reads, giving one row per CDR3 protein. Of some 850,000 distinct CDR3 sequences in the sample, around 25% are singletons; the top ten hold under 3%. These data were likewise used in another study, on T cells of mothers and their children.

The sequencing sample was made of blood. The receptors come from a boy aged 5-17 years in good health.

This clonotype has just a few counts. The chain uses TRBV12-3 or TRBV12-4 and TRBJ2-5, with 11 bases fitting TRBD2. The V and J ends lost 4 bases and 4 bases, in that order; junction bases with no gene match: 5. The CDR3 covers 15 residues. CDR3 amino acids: CASSWATSGGETQYF. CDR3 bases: TGTGCCAGCAGTTGGGCTACTAGCGGGGGAGAGACCCAGTACTTC.

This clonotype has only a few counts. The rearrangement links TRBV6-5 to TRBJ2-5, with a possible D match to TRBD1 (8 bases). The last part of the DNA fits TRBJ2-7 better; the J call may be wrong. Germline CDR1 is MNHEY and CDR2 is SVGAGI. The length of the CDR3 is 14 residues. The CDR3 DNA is TGTGCCAGCGGAACAGGGGGAGGGTCTTACGAGCAGTACTTC. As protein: CASGTGGGSYEQYF.

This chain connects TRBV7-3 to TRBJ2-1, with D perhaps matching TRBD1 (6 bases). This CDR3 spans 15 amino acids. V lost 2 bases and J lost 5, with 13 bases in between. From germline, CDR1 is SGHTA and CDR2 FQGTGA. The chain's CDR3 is CASSLLGQTNNEQFF. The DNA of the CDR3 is TGTGCCAGCAGCTTATTAGGACAGACAAACAATGAGCAGTTCTTC.

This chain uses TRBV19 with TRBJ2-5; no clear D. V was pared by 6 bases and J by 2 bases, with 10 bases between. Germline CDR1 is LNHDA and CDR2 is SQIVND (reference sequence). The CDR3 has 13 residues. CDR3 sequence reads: CASSLDAQETQYF. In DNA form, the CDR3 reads TGTGCCAGTAGCCTGGACGCACAAGAGACCCAGTACTTC.

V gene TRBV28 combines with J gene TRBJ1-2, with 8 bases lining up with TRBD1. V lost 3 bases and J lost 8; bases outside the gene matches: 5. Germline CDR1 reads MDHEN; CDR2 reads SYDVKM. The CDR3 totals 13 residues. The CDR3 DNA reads TGTGCCAGCAGTTTCGGACAGGGAGACGGCTACACCTTC. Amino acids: CASSFGQGDGYTF.

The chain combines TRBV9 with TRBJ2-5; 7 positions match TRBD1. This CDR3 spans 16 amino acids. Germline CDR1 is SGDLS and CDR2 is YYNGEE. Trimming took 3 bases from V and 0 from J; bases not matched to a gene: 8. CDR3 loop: CASSAGQELYQETQYF. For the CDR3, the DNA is TGTGCCAGCAGCGCAGGACAGGAGCTGTACCAAGAGACCCAGTACTTC.

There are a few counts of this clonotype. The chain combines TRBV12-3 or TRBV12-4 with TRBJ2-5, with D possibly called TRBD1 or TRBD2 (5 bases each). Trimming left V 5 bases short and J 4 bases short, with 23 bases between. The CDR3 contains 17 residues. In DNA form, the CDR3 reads TGTGCCAGCAGTCCCCCCCCGGGACGGGGTCGCTTAGAGACCCAGTACTTC. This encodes CASSPPPGRGRLETQYF.

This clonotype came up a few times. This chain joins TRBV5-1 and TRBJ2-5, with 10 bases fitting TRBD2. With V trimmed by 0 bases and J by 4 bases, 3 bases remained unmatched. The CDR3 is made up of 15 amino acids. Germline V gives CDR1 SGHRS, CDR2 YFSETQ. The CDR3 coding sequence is TGCGCCAGCAGCTTGGGCACTAGCGGGGTAGAGACCCAGTACTTC. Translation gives CASSLGTSGVETQYF.

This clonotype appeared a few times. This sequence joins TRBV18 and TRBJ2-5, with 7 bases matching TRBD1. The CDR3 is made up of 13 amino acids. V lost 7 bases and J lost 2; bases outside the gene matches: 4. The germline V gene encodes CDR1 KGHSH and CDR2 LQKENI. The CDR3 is CASFPTGQETQYF. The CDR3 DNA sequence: TGTGCCAGCTTCCCGACAGGGCAAGAGACCCAGTACTTC.

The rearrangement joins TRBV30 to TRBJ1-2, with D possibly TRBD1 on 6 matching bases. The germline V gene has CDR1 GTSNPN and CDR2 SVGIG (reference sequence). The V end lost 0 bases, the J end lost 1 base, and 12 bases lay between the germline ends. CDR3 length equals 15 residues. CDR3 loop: CAWSVTGKHNYGYTF. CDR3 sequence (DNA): TGTGCCTGGAGTGTAACAGGGAAACATAACTATGGCTACACCTTC.